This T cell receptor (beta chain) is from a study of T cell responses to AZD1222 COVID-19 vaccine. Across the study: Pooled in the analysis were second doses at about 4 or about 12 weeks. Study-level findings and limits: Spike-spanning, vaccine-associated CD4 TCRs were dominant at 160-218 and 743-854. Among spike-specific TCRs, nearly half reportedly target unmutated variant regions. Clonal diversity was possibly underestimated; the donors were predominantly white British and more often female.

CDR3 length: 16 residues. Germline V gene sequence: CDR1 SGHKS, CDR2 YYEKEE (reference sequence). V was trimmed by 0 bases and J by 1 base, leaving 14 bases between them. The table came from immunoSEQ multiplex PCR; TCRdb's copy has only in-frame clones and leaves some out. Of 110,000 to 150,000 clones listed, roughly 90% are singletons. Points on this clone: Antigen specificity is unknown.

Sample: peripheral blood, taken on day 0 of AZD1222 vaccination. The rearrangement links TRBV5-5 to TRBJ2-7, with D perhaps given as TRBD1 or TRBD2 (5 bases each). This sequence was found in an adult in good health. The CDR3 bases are TGTGCCAGCAGCTTGGTATCGGGACGGTGGTCCTACGAGCAGTACTTC. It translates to CASSLVSGRWSYEQYF.